These 23 T cell receptor beta chains were all obtained from the same sample, sequenced in a study of shared clonotypes between healthy human individuals. The protocol was immunoSEQ multiplex PCR, while the TCRdb copy is restricted to in-frame clones and leaves out a portion. The table has 900,000 to 1,200,000 clones, 75% to 85% seen once. Sample: memory CD4+ T cells from PBMCs. Subset reported: CD45RA-negative fraction. These receptors were obtained from a man between 18 and 29 years old in good health. Some clones in this sample may be carry-over from other donors' samples.

The chain uses TRBV4-1 and TRBJ2-3, with 13 nucleotides matching TRBD2. From germline, CDR1 is MGHRA and CDR2 YSYEKL. Trimming removed 2 bases from V and 1 base from J; junction bases left unmatched: 15. There are 21 residues in the CDR3. CDR3 nucleotide sequence: TGCGCCAGCAGCCAACAAACGACTATACTAGCGGGAGGGCCCGGCACAGATACGCAGTATTTT. Translated, it gives CASSQQTTILAGGPGTDTQYF.

The chain is built from TRBV4-3 and TRBJ1-2; possible D gene TRBD1, 5 bases. Trimming removed 0 bases from V and 6 bases from J, with 14 bases in between. The germline V gene encodes CDR1 LGHNA and CDR2 YSLEER. The CDR3 has 15 amino acids. CDR3 sequence (DNA): TGCGCCAGCAGCCAAGATGTATTACGGGACGATGGCTACACCTTC. Translation gives CASSQDVLRDDGYTF.

J is TRBJ2-7 and V is TRBV2, with 16 nucleotides matching TRBD2. The CDR3 totals 17 residues. Looked up from germline, CDR1 is SNHLY and CDR2 is FYNNEI. V gave up 6 bases and J gave up 7 bases; unmatched junction bases: 12. CDR3 in amino acids: CASRAGTSGRAGVEQYF. The CDR3 DNA reads as TGTGCCAGCAGAGCCGGGACTAGCGGGAGGGCCGGAGTAGAGCAGTACTTC.

This rearrangement joins TRBV5-1 to TRBJ1-4, with D tentatively TRBD1 (5 bases). The V gene's germline CDR1 is SGHRS and CDR2 YFSETQ. This CDR3 comprises 15 residues. The ends were cut back, 0 bases at V and 8 bases at J, with 14 bases in the middle. The CDR3 bases are TGCGCCAGCAGCTTGGCCGGGACCTCGGGGGAAAAACTGTTTTTT. Its translation: CASSLAGTSGEKLFF.

The gene calls are TRBV19 and TRBJ2-3; D perhaps matches TRBD2 (6 bases). The CDR3 consists of 15 residues. V shed 5 bases and J shed 11 bases, with 23 bases lying between them. CDR1 and CDR2 (germline): LNHDA, SQIVND (reference sequence). This chain's CDR3 is CASSPLLDGGKGQYF. The CDR3 DNA sequence: TGTGCCAGTAGTCCACTACTCGACGGCGGGAAAGGGCAGTATTTT.

Ten or more counts support this clone. The rearrangement joins TRBV4-1 to TRBJ2-1; the D gene could be TRBD1 or TRBD2 (5 bases each). The CDR3 consists of 17 residues. Germline V CDR1 and CDR2: MGHRA, YSYEKL. With 3 bases removed from V and 8 bases from J, the gap between germline ends came to 23 bases. The CDR3: CASSQPPGARRGDEQFF. The CDR3 nucleotides are TGCGCCAGCAGCCAGCCTCCCGGGGCCCGCCGAGGGGATGAGCAGTTCTTC.

To note about this clone: A much bigger clone sits one base away, suggesting this may be a read error. This chain joins TRBV6-6 and TRBJ2-7, with TRBD2 matching 8 bases. The CDR3 is 13 residues long. J lost 4 bases, V lost 4 bases, and 3 bases had no gene match. Germline-derived CDR1 and CDR2 are MNHNY and SVGAGI (reference sequence). The CDR3 coding sequence is TGTGCCAGCAGTTCGGCTAGCGGGTACGAGCAGTACTTC. Its translation: CASSSASGYEQYF.

The rearrangement uses TRBV18 and TRBJ2-5, with TRBD2 matching 11 bases. This CDR3 region has 13 residues. Germline CDR1 is KGHSH and CDR2 is LQKENI. V was clipped by 5 bases and J by 4 bases; unmatched bases: 0. CDR3: CASSGTSGETQYF. The CDR3 region has the DNA TGTGCCAGCTCAGGGACTAGCGGAGAGACCCAGTACTTC.

The V and J genes are TRBV9 and TRBJ1-1; D possibly corresponds to TRBD1 (6 bases). Germline V gene sequence: CDR1 SGDLS, CDR2 YYNGEE. The CDR3 loop spans 16 amino acids. With 6 bases removed from V and 1 base from J, the gap between germline ends came to 19 bases. The CDR3 DNA reads TGTGCCAGCACCAAATCGGGGGGCGGTGAGAACACTGAAGCTTTCTTT. Translating gives CASTKSGGGENTEAFF.

DNA for the CDR3: TGCGCCAGCAGCGGACAGGGGGGCTCCTACAATGAGCAGTTCTTC. Protein: CASSGQGGSYNEQFF. The chain couples TRBV5-1 to TRBJ2-1, with 10 nucleotides matching TRBD1. The CDR3 is 15 residues long. In germline, CDR1 is SGHRS, CDR2 YFSETQ. The trim removed 4 bases at V and 0 bases at J, leaving 1 base unmatched.

V is TRBV7-9 and J is TRBJ2-6; perhaps D is TRBD1 or TRBD2 (5 bases each). Germline V gives CDR1 SEHNR, CDR2 FQNEAQ (reference sequence). V was shortened by 5 bases and J by 1 base, with 18 bases between the two germline ends. This CDR3 is built from 18 residues. The CDR3 spells CASSPGQALLSGANVLTF. In DNA form, the CDR3 reads TGTGCCAGCAGCCCGGGGCAGGCCCTTTTGTCTGGGGCCAACGTCCTGACTTTC.

The chain carries TRBV27 and TRBJ2-7; possibly TRBD1 for D (5 bases). The CDR3 is 13 amino acids. Trimming cost V 3 bases and J 4 bases, with 10 bases left between them. Germline V gives CDR1 MNHEY, CDR2 SMNVEV (reference sequence). CDR3 in DNA: TGTGCCAGCAGTTTGCAGGGTGTTTACGAGCAGTACTTC. Encoded protein: CASSLQGVYEQYF.

The J gene is TRBJ1-4, the V gene TRBV5-6; 7 bases are a match to TRBD1. The V gene end was trimmed by 4 bases and the J gene end by 8 bases; junction bases not matched to a gene: 17. This CDR3 has 17 amino acids. Per germline, CDR1 SGHDT and CDR2 YYEEEE. The CDR3 reads CASSSNTGAQGREKLFF. CDR3 nucleotides: TGTGCCAGCAGCAGCAACACAGGGGCCCAAGGACGAGAAAAACTGTTTTTT.

This clone was seen ten or more times. The same CDR3 is also encoded by other DNA sequences in this sample. The J gene is TRBJ2-7, the V gene TRBV6-1; D unclear. Germline lookup yields CDR1 MNHNS and CDR2 SASEGT. Trimming shortened V by 6 bases and J by 4 bases, and 7 bases separated the two germline ends. The CDR3 has 11 amino acids. The CDR3 bases are TGTGCCAGCAGGCACAGATACGAGCAGTACTTC. This encodes CASRHRYEQYF.

This clone was picked up a small number of times. The chain combines TRBV4-1 with TRBJ1-6, with TRBD1 as a possible D gene (6 bases). The V end was cut by 0 bases, the J end by 5 bases, with 11 bases between. The CDR3 consists of 16 residues. Germline values: CDR1 MGHRA, CDR2 YSYEKL. CDR3 loop: CASSQDLAGDNSPLHF. CDR3 sequence (DNA): TGCGCCAGCAGCCAAGATCTGGCAGGGGATAATTCACCCCTCCACTTT.

Concerning this clone itself: A much larger clone differs by one base, so this may be a read error. The sample holds other DNA sequences that translate to the same CDR3. The gene calls are TRBV7-9 and TRBJ2-3; no clear D gene. This CDR3 has 11 amino acids. V lost 5 bases, J lost 4 bases, and 4 bases lay in between. The germline V gene has CDR1 SEHNR and CDR2 FQNEAQ (reference sequence). CDR3 in DNA: TGTGCCAGCAGCAGGGCAGATACGCAGTATTTT. Residues: CASSRADTQYF.

In this sample, this clone turned up once. The CDR3 DNA reads TGCAGCGTTCCGGGACAGTACTTC. Protein: CSVPGQYF. The chain recombines TRBV29-1 with TRBJ2-5, with D maybe TRBD2 (5 bases). Germline V gene data show CDR1 as SQVTM and CDR2 as ANQGSEA. V lost 5 bases and J 11 bases, leaving 6 bases between the germline ends. This CDR3 has 8 amino acids.

The chain couples TRBV27 to TRBJ1-2; D might be TRBD1 (6 bases). The CDR3 runs to 15 residues. CDR1 MNHEY and CDR2 SMNVEV come from the germline V gene (reference sequence). Deletions cut 4 bases from V and 6 bases from J, with 18 bases between. In DNA form, the CDR3 reads TGTGCCAGCAGTTCCGTCGGGGGGCGGATCGATGGCTACACCTTC. Protein product: CASSSVGGRIDGYTF.

Note on this clone: Possible read error: a much larger clone is one base away. It is likely a read error, because the conserved phenylalanine at the end of the CDR3 is missing. V gene TRBV28 combines with J gene TRBJ1-2; TRBD1 matches 7 bases. The CDR3 has 15 residues. Germline CDR1 reads MDHEN; CDR2 reads SYDVKM. The V gene end was trimmed by 1 base and the J gene end by 3 bases; junction bases not matched to a gene: 5. DNA for the CDR3: TGTGCCAGCAGTTTATTCGGGACAGAGTACTATGGCTACACCTCC. Translation gives CASSLFGTEYYGYTS.

The chain recombines TRBV9 with TRBJ1-4, with a weak D call TRBD1 (5 bases). CDR3 length equals 16 residues. Trimming took off 4 bases at V and 4 bases at J, with 17 bases between the two ends. Germline values: CDR1 SGDLS, CDR2 YYNGEE. CDR3 sequence reads: CASSQAPTASNEKLFF. The CDR3 DNA is TGTGCCAGCAGCCAGGCCCCGACAGCAAGTAATGAAAAACTGTTTTTT.

The V call is TRBV2, the J call TRBJ2-5, with 10 bases fitting TRBD1. This CDR3 region has 14 residues. Germline assignment: CDR1 SNHLY and CDR2 FYNNEI. The V gene end was trimmed by 6 bases and the J gene end by 5 bases; junction bases not matched to a gene: 6. The CDR3: CASRRTGGQETQYF. The CDR3 DNA sequence: TGTGCCAGCAGGCGGACAGGGGGTCAGGAGACCCAGTACTTC. Drawing the rest from reference TRBV2 and TRBJ2-5, the complete variable domain is EPEVTQTPSHQVTQMGQEVILRCVPISNHLYFYWYRQILGQKVEFLVSFYNNEISEKSEIFDDQFSVERPDGSNFTLKIRSTKLEDSAMYFCASRRTGGQETQYFGPGTRLLVL.

In nucleotides, the CDR3 is TGTGCCAGCAGCTCATATGGGGAGGGGTCCTACAATGAGCAGTTCTTC. Amino acids: CASSSYGEGSYNEQFF. This rearrangement joins TRBV6-6 to TRBJ2-1, with 7 bases that match TRBD2. The CDR3 is made up of 16 amino acids. Germline lookup yields CDR1 MNHNY and CDR2 SVGAGI (reference sequence). V gave up 6 bases and J gave up 1 base; unmatched junction bases: 9.

This clone was counted ten times or more. The genes are TRBV28 and TRBJ2-7; D is perhaps TRBD2 (7 bases). The CDR3 runs 17 residues. Germline CDR1 and CDR2: MDHEN and SYDVKM. Trimming removed 7 bases at V and 1 base at J, with 23 bases between. CDR3 DNA: TGTGCCAGCAATGATAGGGGGGGCGAAAAAGGGTCCTACGAGCAGTACTTC. This codes for CASNDRGGEKGSYEQYF.